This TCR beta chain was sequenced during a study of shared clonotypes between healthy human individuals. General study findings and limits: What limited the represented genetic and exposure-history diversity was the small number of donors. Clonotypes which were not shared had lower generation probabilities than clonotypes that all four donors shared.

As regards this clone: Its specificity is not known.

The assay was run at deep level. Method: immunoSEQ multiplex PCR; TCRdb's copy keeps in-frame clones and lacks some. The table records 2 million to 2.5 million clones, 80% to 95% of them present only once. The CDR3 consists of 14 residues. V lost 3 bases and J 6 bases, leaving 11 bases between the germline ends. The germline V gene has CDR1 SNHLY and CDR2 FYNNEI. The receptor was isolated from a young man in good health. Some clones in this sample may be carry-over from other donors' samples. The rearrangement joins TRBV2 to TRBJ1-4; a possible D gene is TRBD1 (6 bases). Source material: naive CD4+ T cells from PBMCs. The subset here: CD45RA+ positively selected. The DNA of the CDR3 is TGTGCCAGCAGTGACGGGGGGCGTCATGAAAAACTGTTTTTT. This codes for CASSDGGRHEKLFF.